The rows below give T cell receptor beta chains drawn from one sample of a study of neurological immune-mediated disorders. TCRdb reprocessed the 5' RACE reads via MiXCR and lists one record per CDR3 protein. Counted here are about 65,000 distinct CDR3 sequences, approximately 3.7% occurring once; the ten biggest clones make up just over 2.5%. The sequenced sample consisted of PBMCs. These receptors were obtained from a man aged 45-65 years with multiple sclerosis. CDR3s include the opening cysteine and the closing phenylalanine or tryptophan. D genes are given only for firm matches. Expanded clones are given a class, and other clones once, few, many or no size at all.

TRBV7-8	many	TRBJ2-5	-	TGTGCCAGCAGCCCGGGGACGCAAGAGACCCAGTACTTC	CASSPGTQETQYF
TRBV6-2/TRBV6-3	-	TRBJ1-6	TRBD1	TGTGCCAGCAGAGAAAAACAGGGGTTTAATTCACCCCTCCACTTT	CASREKQGFNSPLHF
TRBV27	many	TRBJ2-3	-	TGTGCCAGCAGTTCGAAACAGGGAATTGCGAGGGATACGCAGTATTTT	CASSSKQGIARDTQYF
TRBV28	many	TRBJ1-5	-	TGTGCCAGCAGTCCGGGGGGTCGGGATAGCAATCAGCCCCAGCATTTT	CASSPGGRDSNQPQHF
TRBV7-2	many	TRBJ2-5	-	TGTGCCAGCAGTCGCGGGGGCATTTACCAAGAGACCCAGTACTTC	CASSRGGIYQETQYF
TRBV5-1	many	TRBJ1-1	-	TGCGCCAGCGCAGATTTGAACACTGAAGCTTTCTTT	CASADLNTEAFF
TRBV12-3/TRBV12-4	many	TRBJ2-3	TRBD2	TGTGCCAGCAGTTTGACCGGGGGGGCCCGTTTTAGCACAGATACGCAGTATTTT	CASSLTGGARFSTDTQYF
TRBV7-9	many	TRBJ1-1	-	TGTGCCAGCAGCCCCTCTCGCAGGGCGGGGAATGAAGCTTTCTTT	CASSPSRRAGNEAFF
TRBV29-1	-	TRBJ1-2	TRBD1	TGCAGCGTTGAGGTACAGGGGAACTATGGCTACACCTTC	CSVEVQGNYGYTF
TRBV28	many	TRBJ1-2	-	TGTGCCAGCAGTTCCCCAAGGAATGGCTACACCTTC	CASSSPRNGYTF
TRBV7-9	-	TRBJ2-3	-	TGTGCCAGCAGCTTACCTATTAGCGGAGTCACAGATACGCAGTATTTT	CASSLPISGVTDTQYF
TRBV20-1	many	TRBJ1-1	-	TGCAGTGCTAGGCCACAGGGAAACATGAACACTGAAGCTTTCTTT	CSARPQGNMNTEAFF
TRBV4-3	many	TRBJ2-1	TRBD2	TGCGCCAGCAGCCAAGATCGGGGGGGCACCTACAATGAGCAGTTCTTC	CASSQDRGGTYNEQFF
TRBV5-1	many	TRBJ2-6	-	TGCGCCAGCAGCTTGTGGGGGGCGGCTGGGGCCAACGTCCTGACTTTC	CASSLWGAAGANVLTF
TRBV5-1	many	TRBJ2-7	-	TGCGCCAGCAGCCCCAGGAGTACCCAGGACGAGCAGTACTTC	CASSPRSTQDEQYF
TRBV6-5	many	TRBJ2-7	-	TGTGCCAGCAGTTTACAGGGGGGGTCCGACGAGCAGTACTTC	CASSLQGGSDEQYF
TRBV7-2	many	TRBJ2-1	-	TGTGCCAGCAGCCCCGGCCGAAAACTACCCTACAATGAGCAGTTCTTC	CASSPGRKLPYNEQFF
TRBV5-1	many	TRBJ2-3	-	TGCGCCAGCAGCTTGGCGCAGGCTCGCACAGATACGCAGTATTTT	CASSLAQARTDTQYF
TRBV3-1	few	TRBJ2-1	TRBD2	TGTGCCAGCACCCCAAAAGCGGCGGGGGGCTTATACAATGAGCAGTTCTTC	CASTPKAAGGLYNEQFF
TRBV4-2	many	TRBJ1-5	-	TGTGCCAGCAGTCTCAACAGGGAGAGGCGGCAGCCCCAGAATTTT	CASSLNRERRQPQNF
TRBV20-1	many	TRBJ2-1	TRBD2	TGCAGTGCTAGACTCGGGGGGGCCAGGTACAATGAGCAGTTCTTC	CSARLGGARYNEQFF
TRBV7-9	many	TRBJ2-2	-	TGTGCCAGCACCTTAAGACAGGCGAACACCGGGGAGCTGTTTTTT	CASTLRQANTGELFF
TRBV5-1	few	TRBJ1-4	TRBD1	TGCGCCAGCAGCTCGGGGGACAGGGATTATGAAAAACTGTTTTTT	CASSSGDRDYEKLFF
TRBV12-3/TRBV12-4	many	TRBJ2-3	TRBD1	TGTGCCAGCAGTTTTCGGACAGGGGGCACAGATACGCAGTATTTT	CASSFRTGGTDTQYF
TRBV5-1	many	TRBJ1-5	-	TGCGCCAGCAGCTTGGACACCCATCAGCCCCAGAATTTT	CASSLDTHQPQNF
TRBV29-1	many	TRBJ2-2	-	TGCAGCGTTCTACAGGGTGTCGACACCGGGGAGCTGTTTTTT	CSVLQGVDTGELFF
TRBV7-2	many	TRBJ1-1	-	TGTGCCAGCAGCTCAGGGGTTTGGAGGGCCGTCCAGAACACTGAAGCTTTCTTT	CASSSGVWRAVQNTEAFF
TRBV21-1	many	TRBJ1-6	-	TGTGCCAGCAGCAAAGTTGTCTGCACAGAGGGGTCACCCCTCCACTTT	CASSKVVCTEGSPLHF
TRBV29-1	many	TRBJ2-7	-	TGCAGCGTTGAAGATAAGGACTACGAGCAGTACTTC	CSVEDKDYEQYF
TRBV5-1	many	TRBJ2-2	-	TGCGCCAGCAGCACCGGAAACACCGGGGAGCTGTTTTTT	CASSTGNTGELFF
TRBV7-6	-	TRBJ2-5	-	TGTGCCAGCAGCTTAGCGGTTCTGGGGGAGACCCAGTACTTC	CASSLAVLGETQYF
TRBV14	many	TRBJ2-2	TRBD1	TGTGCCAGCAGCCAAGGGACAGGGTTGGCCGGGGAGCTGTTTTTT	CASSQGTGLAGELFF
TRBV5-5	many	TRBJ1-1	-	TGTGCCAGCAGCTTTCTAAAGGGCACTGAAGCTTTCTTT	CASSFLKGTEAFF
TRBV20-1	few	TRBJ2-5	-	TGCAGTGCTACCAGGACGGCCGAAGGGACCCAGTACTTC	CSATRTAEGTQYF
TRBV5-1	many	TRBJ1-1	TRBD1	TGCGCCAGCAGCTTGGGTCCAGGGGGGCCCACTGAAGCTTTCTTT	CASSLGPGGPTEAFF
TRBV7-9	many	TRBJ2-1	TRBD2	TGTGCCAGCAGCGAAGGGACTAGCGGGGGCGATGAGCAGTTCTTC	CASSEGTSGGDEQFF
TRBV5-1	many	TRBJ2-5	TRBD1	TGCGCCAGCAGTCCTCAGGGGGCAGAGACCCAGTACTTC	CASSPQGAETQYF
TRBV5-5	many	TRBJ2-2	-	TGTGCCAGCAGCTGGGACCCGGGTGTCGCCGGGGAGCTGTTTTTT	CASSWDPGVAGELFF
TRBV7-9	many	TRBJ1-1	-	TGTGCCAGCAGCTTGGTGATGGCAACTGAAGCTTTCTTT	CASSLVMATEAFF
TRBV6-1	-	TRBJ2-3	-	TGTGCCAGCAGTGCCGGGACGTGGGTGGGTACGCAGTATTTT	CASSAGTWVGTQYF
TRBV6-5	many	TRBJ1-2	TRBD1	TGTGCCAGCAGTCGAATCGGACAGGGCAATCTGGATGGCTACACCTTC	CASSRIGQGNLDGYTF
TRBV7-9	few	TRBJ2-3	-	TGTGCCAGCAGCTATGTATGGAGTAGCACAGATACGCAGTATTTT	CASSYVWSSTDTQYF
TRBV11-2	few	TRBJ2-2	TRBD1	TGTGCCAGCAGCTTAACCGGGACAGGGCATCTCCGGATGAACACCGGGGAGCTGTTTTTT	CASSLTGTGHLRMNTGELFF
TRBV7-2	many	TRBJ1-5	-	TGTGCCAGCAGCTTAGGTAATAGGGACAATCAGCCCCAGCATTTT	CASSLGNRDNQPQHF
TRBV6-6	many	TRBJ1-5	-	TGTGCCAGCAGTCTTCAGGGTGTCTATCAGCCCCAGCATTTT	CASSLQGVYQPQHF
TRBV12-3/TRBV12-4	many	TRBJ1-2	-	TGTGCCAGCAGTTTCCGGCGGGGCGGCTATGGCTACACCTTC	CASSFRRGGYGYTF
TRBV5-1	many	TRBJ2-5	-	TGCGCCAGCAGCTTGGTGCCTGAAGAGACCCAGTACTTC	CASSLVPEETQYF
TRBV15	-	TRBJ1-5	-	TGTGCCACCAGCAGGGTAGGTGGCAATCAGCCCCAGAATTTT	CATSRVGGNQPQNF